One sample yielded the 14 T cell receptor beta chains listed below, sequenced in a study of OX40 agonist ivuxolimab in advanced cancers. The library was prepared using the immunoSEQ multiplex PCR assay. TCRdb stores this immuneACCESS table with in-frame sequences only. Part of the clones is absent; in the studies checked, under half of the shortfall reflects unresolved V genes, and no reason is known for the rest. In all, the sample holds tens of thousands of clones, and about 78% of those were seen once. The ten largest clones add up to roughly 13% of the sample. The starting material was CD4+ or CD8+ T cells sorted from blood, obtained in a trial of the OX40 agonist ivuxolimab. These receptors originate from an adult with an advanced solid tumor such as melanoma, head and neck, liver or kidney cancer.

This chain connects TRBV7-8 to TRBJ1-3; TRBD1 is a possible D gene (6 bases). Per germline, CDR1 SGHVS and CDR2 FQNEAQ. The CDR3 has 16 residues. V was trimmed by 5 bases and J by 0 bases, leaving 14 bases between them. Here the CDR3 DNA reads TGTGCCAGCAGCCTCGGACAGCCTACCTCTGGAAACACCATATATTTT. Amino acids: CASSLGQPTSGNTIYF.

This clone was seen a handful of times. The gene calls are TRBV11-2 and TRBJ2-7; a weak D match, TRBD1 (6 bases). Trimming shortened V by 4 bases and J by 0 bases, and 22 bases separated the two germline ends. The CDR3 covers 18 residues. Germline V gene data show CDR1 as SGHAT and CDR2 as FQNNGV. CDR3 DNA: TGTGCCAGCAGCTCCCCCTTTACCATGTGGGACATCTCCTACGAGCAGTACTTC. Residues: CASSSPFTMWDISYEQYF. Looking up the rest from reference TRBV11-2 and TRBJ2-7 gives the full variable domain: EAGVAQSPRYKIIEKRQSVAFWCNPISGHATLYWYQQILGQGPKLLIQFQNNGVVDDSQLPKDRFSAERLKGVDSTLKIQPAKLEDSAVYLCASSSPFTMWDISYEQYFGPGTRLTVT.

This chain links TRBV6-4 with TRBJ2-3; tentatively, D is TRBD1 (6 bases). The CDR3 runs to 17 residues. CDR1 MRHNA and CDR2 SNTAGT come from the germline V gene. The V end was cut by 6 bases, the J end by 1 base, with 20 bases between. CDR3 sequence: CASRLTDRRIGTDTQYF. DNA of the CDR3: TGTGCCAGCAGGTTGACGGACAGAAGAATCGGCACAGATACGCAGTATTTT.

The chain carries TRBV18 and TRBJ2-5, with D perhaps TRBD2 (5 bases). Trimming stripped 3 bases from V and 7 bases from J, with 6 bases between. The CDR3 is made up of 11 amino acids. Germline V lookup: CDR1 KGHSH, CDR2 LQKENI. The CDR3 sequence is CASSPGGTQYF. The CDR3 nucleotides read TGTGCCAGCTCACCTGGAGGGACCCAGTACTTC.

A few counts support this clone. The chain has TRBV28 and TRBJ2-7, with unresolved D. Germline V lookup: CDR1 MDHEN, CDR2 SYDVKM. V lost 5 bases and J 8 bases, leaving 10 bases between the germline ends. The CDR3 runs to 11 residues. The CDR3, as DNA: TGTGCCAGCAGTCCCCGTATGAAGCAGTACTTC. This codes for CASSPRMKQYF. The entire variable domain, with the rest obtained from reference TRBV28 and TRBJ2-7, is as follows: DVKVTQSSRYLVKRTGEKVFLECVQDMDHENMFWYRQDPGLGLRLIYFSYDVKMKEKGDIPEGYSVSREKKERFSLILESASTNQTSMYLCASSPRMKQYFGPGTRLTVT.

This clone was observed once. The CDR3 region is CASSSTSGTDTQYF. The CDR3, as DNA: TGTGCCAGCAGTTCGACTAGCGGCACAGATACGCAGTATTTT. This sequence joins TRBV27 and TRBJ2-3; the match to TRBD2 covers 8 bases. The V and J ends lost 4 bases and 1 base, in that order; junction bases with no gene match: 1. The germline gives CDR1 MNHEY, CDR2 SMNVEV (reference sequence). This CDR3 is built from 14 residues.

The chain's CDR3 is CASSLGGQGAGEQFF. The CDR3 DNA follows: TGTGCCAGCAGCTTAGGGGGGCAAGGGGCCGGTGAGCAGTTCTTC. The chain carries TRBV7-2 and TRBJ2-1, with TRBD1 as a possible D gene (6 bases). This CDR3 has 15 amino acids. Trimming left V 1 base short and J 9 bases short, with 16 bases between. The germline gives CDR1 SGHTA, CDR2 FQGNSA. Full variable domain (outside the CDR3, taken from reference TRBV7-2 and TRBJ2-1): GAGVSQSPSNKVTEKGKDVELRCDPISGHTALYWYRQSLGQGLEFLIYFQGNSAPDKSGLPSDRFSAERTGGSVSTLTIQRTQQEDSAVYLCASSLGGQGAGEQFFGPGTRLTVL.

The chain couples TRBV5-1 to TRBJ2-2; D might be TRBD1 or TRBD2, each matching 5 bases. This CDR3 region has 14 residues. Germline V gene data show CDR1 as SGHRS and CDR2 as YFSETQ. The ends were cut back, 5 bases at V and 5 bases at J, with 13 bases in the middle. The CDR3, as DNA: TGCGCCAGCAGACGCAACGGGGCAACCGGGGAGCTGTTTTTT. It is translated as CASRRNGATGELFF.

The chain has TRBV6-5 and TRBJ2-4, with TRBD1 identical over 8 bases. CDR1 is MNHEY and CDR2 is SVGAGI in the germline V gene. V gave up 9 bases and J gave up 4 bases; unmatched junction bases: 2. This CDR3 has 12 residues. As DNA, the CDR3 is TGTGCCAGTAGGACAGGGAAAAACATTCAGTACTTC. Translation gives CASRTGKNIQYF.

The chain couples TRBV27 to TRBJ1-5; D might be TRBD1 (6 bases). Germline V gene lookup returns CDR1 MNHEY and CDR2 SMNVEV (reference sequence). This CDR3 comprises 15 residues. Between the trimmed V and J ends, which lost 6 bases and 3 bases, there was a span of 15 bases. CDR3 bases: TGTGCCAGCAGAGAGCAGGGGACGGTCAATCAGCCCCAGCATTTT. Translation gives CASREQGTVNQPQHF.

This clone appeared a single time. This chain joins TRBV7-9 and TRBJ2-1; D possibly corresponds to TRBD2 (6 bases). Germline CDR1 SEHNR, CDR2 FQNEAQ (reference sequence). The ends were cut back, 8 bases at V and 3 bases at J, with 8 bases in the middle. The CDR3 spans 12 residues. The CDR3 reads CASGTRYNEQFF. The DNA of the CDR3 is TGTGCCAGCGGGACTCGCTACAATGAGCAGTTCTTC.

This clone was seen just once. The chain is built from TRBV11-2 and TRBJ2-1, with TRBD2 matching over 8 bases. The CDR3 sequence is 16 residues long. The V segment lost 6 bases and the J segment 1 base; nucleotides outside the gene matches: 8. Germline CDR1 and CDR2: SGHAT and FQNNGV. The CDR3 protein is CASRKAGVRSYNEQFF. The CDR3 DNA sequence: TGTGCCAGCAGGAAAGCGGGAGTTCGTTCCTACAATGAGCAGTTCTTC.

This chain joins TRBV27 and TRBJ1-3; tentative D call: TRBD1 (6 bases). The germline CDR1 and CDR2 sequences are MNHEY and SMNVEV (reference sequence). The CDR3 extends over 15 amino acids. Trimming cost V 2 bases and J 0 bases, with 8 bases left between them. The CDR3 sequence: CASSLQGHSGNTIYF. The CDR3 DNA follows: TGTGCCAGCAGTTTACAGGGGCACTCTGGAAACACCATATATTTT.

The CDR3 is CASSLGLAGGHSEQFF. CDR3 sequence (DNA): TGTGCCAGCAGTTTGGGACTAGCGGGGGGCCACAGTGAGCAGTTCTTC. The rearrangement uses TRBV6-6 and TRBJ2-1; 15 nucleotides agree with TRBD2. V shed 4 bases, J shed 9 bases, and the junction held 7 bases outside the gene matches. Germline lookup yields CDR1 MNHNY and CDR2 SVGAGI (reference sequence). This CDR3 comprises 16 residues.